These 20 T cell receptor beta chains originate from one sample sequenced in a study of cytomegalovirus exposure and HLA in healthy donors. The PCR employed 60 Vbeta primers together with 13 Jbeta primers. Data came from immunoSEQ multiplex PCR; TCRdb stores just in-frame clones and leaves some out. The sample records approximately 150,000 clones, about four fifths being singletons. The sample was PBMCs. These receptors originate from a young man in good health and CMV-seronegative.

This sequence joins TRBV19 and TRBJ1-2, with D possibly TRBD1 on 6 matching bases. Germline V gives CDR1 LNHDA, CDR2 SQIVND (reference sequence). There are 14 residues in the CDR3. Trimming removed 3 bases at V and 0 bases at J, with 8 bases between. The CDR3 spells CASSIRDTNYGYTF. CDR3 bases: TGTGCCAGTAGTATTCGGGACACTAACTATGGCTACACCTTC. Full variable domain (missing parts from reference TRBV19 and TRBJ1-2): DGGITQSPKYLFRKEGQNVTLSCEQNLNHDAMYWYRQDPGQGLRLIYYSQIVNDFQKGDIAEGYSVSREKKESFPLTVTSAQKNPTAFYLCASSIRDTNYGYTFGSGTRLTVV.

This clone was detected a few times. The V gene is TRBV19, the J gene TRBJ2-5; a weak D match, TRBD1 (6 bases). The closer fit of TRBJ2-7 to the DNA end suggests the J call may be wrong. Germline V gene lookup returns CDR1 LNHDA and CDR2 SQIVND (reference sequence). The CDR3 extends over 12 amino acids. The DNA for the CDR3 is TGTGCCAGTAGTATTGGACAGAACGAGCAGTACTTC. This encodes CASSIGQNEQYF.

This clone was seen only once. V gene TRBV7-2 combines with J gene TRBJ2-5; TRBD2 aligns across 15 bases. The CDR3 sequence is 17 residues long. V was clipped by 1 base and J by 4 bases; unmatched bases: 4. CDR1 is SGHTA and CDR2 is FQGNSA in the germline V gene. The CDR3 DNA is TGTGCCAGCAGCTTAGGGACTAGCGGGGGGGCGGGAGAGACCCAGTACTTC. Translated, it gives CASSLGTSGGAGETQYF.

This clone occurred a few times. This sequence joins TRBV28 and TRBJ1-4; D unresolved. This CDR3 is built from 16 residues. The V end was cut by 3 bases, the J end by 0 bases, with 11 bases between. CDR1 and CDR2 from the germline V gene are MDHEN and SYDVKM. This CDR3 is CASSFLFGATNEKLFF. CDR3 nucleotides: TGTGCCAGCAGTTTCCTTTTTGGAGCAACTAATGAAAAACTGTTTTTT.

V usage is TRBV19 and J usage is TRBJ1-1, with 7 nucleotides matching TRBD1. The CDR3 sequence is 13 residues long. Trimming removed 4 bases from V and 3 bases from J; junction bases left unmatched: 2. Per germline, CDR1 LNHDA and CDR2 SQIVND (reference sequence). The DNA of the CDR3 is TGTGCCAGTAGTACAACAGGGGACACTGAAGCTTTCTTT. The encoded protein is CASSTTGDTEAFF.

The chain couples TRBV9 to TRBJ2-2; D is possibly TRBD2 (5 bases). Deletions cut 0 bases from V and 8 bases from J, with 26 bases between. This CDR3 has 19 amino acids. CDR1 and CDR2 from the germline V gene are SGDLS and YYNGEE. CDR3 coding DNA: TGTGCCAGCAGCGTAGTGCCCCTCGAGGGCGTCTTCCCTTTGGGGGAGCTGTTTTTT. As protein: CASSVVPLEGVFPLGELFF.

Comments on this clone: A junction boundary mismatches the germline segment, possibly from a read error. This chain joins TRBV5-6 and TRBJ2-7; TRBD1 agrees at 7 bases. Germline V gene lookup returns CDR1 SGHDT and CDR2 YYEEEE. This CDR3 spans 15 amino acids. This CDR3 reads CASSFLEDRTYEQDF. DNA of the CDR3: TGTGCCAGCAGTTTCTTGGAGGACAGGACCTACGAGCAGGACTTC.

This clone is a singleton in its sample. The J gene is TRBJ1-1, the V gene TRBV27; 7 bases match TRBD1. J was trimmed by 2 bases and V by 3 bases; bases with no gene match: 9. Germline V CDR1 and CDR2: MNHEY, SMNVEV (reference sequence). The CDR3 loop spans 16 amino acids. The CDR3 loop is CASSLYYGTANTEAFF. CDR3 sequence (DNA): TGTGCCAGCAGTTTGTACTACGGGACAGCAAACACTGAAGCTTTCTTT.

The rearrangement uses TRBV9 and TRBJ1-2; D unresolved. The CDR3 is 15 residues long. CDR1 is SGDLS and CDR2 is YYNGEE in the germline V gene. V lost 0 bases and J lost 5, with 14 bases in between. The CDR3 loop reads CASSVESRGAYGYTF. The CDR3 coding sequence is TGTGCCAGCAGCGTAGAAAGCCGGGGAGCTTATGGCTACACCTTC.

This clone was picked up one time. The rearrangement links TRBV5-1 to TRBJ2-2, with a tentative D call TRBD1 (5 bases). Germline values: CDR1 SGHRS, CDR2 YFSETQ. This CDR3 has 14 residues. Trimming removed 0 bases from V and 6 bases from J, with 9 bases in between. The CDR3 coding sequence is TGCGCCAGCAGCTTGGGAAGGGGTCCCGGGGAGCTGTTTTTT. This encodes CASSLGRGPGELFF. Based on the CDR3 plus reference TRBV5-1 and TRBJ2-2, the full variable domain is KAGVTQTPRYLIKTRGQQVTLSCSPISGHRSVSWYQQTPGQGLQFLFEYFSETQRNKGNFPGRFSGRQFSNSRSEMNVSTLELGDSALYLCASSLGRGPGELFFGEGSRLTVL.

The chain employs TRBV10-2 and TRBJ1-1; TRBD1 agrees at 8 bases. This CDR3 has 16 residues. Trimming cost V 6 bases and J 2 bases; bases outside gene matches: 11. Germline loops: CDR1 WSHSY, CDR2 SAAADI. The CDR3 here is CASRTGQVKRNTEAFF. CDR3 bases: TGCGCCAGCAGGACGGGACAGGTAAAGCGAAACACTGAAGCTTTCTTT.

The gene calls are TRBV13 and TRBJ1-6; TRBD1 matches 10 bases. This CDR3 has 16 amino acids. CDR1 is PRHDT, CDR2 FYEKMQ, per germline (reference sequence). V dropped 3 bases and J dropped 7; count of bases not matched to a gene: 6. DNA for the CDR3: TGTGCCAGCAGCTTGGGTACGGGACAGGGGAATTCACCCCTCCACTTT. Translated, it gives CASSLGTGQGNSPLHF.

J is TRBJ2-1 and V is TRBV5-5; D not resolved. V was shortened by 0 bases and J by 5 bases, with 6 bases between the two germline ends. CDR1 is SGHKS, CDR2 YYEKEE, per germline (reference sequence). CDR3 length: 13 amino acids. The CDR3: CASSLDRNNEQFF. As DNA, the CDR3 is TGTGCCAGCAGCTTGGACAGAAACAATGAGCAGTTCTTC. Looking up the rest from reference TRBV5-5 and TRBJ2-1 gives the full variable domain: DAGVTQSPTHLIKTRGQQVTLRCSPISGHKSVSWYQQVLGQGPQFIFQYYEKEERGRGNFPDRFSARQFPNYSSELNVNALLLGDSALYLCASSLDRNNEQFFGPGTRLTVL.

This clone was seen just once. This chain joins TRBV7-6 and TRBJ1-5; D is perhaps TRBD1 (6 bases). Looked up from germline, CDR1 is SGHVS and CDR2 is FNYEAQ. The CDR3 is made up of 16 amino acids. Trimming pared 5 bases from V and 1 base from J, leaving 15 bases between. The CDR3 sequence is CASSAGTLGSNQPQHF. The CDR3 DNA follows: TGTGCCAGCAGCGCCGGGACACTAGGAAGCAATCAGCCCCAGCATTTT.

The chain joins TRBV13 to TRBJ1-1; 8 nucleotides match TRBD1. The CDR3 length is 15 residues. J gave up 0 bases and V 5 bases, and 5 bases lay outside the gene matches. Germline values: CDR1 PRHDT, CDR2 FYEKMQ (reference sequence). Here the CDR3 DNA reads TGTGCCAGCAGCCCCCGGACAGGGATGAACACTGAAGCTTTCTTT. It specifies CASSPRTGMNTEAFF.

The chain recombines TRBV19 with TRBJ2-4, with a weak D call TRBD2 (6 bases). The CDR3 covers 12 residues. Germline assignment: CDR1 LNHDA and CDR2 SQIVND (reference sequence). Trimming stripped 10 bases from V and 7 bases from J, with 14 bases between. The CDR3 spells CATGSRGNIQYF. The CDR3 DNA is TGTGCCACGGGAAGCCGGGGGAACATTCAGTACTTC.

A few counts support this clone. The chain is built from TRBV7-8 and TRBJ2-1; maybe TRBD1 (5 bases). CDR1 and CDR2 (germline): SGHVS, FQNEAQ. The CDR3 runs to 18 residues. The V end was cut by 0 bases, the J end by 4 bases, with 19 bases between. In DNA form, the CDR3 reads TGTGCCAGCAGCTTAGCGCATATGGCAGGGATCGGGTACAATGAGCAGTTCTTC. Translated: CASSLAHMAGIGYNEQFF.

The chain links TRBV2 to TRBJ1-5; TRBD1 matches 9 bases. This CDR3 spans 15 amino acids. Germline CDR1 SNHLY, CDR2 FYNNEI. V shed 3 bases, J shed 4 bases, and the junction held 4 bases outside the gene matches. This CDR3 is CASSETGGRNQPQHF. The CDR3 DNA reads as TGTGCCAGCAGTGAGACAGGGGGTAGGAATCAGCCCCAGCATTTT.

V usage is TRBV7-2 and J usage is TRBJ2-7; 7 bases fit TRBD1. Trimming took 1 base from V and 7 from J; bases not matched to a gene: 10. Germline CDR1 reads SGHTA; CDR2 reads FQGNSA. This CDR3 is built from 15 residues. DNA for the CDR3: TGTGCCAGCAGCTTAGGAGACAGGGACCTCGAGGAGCAGTACTTC. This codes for CASSLGDRDLEEQYF.

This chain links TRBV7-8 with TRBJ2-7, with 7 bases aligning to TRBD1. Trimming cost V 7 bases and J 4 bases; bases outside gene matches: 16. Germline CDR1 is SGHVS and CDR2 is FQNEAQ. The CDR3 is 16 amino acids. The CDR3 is CASTAGDGTVRYEQYF. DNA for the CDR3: TGTGCCAGCACCGCTGGCGACGGGACAGTGAGATACGAGCAGTACTTC.